Listed below are T cell receptor beta chains from one sample, sequenced in a study of T cell responses to AZD1222 COVID-19 vaccine. Profiled with immunoSEQ multiplex PCR; TCRdb holds only in-frame clones, not every one. This table has around 120,000 clones, around 86% appearing once. Here the sequenced sample was peripheral blood, taken on day 0 of AZD1222 vaccination. Receptors originate from an adult in good health. CDR3s include the opening cysteine and the closing phenylalanine or tryptophan. D genes are given only for firm matches. The size entry is marked missing in some rows and otherwise reads once, few, many or a size class.

size,J,length,D,V,CDR3,DNA
.,TRBJ1-5,14,.,TRBV15,CATSRVEVGQPQHF,TGTGCCACCAGCAGAGTAGAGGTTGGGCAGCCCCAGCATTTT
.,TRBJ2-7,13,.,TRBV5-1,CASSPGSTYEQYF,TGCGCCAGCAGCCCGGGGTCGACCTACGAGCAGTACTTC
.,TRBJ2-2,16,.,TRBV5-1,CASRHGAQGDTGELFF,TGCGCCAGCAGGCACGGGGCCCAGGGCGACACCGGGGAGCTGTTTTTT
.,TRBJ2-1,14,.,TRBV6-6,CASRPKGGRGEQFF,TGTGCCAGCAGACCTAAGGGGGGTCGGGGTGAGCAGTTCTTC
.,TRBJ2-6,19,TRBD1,TRBV5-4,CASSLPVGQGVSGANVLTF,TGTGCCAGCAGCTTACCTGTGGGCCAGGGGGTCTCTGGGGCCAACGTCCTGACTTTC
.,TRBJ2-3,13,.,TRBV9,CASSVVGTDTQYF,TGTGCCAGCAGCGTAGTGGGCACAGATACGCAGTATTTT
.,TRBJ2-7,15,TRBD2,TRBV2,CASSEVAGGPYEQYF,TGTGCCAGCAGTGAAGTGGCGGGAGGCCCCTACGAGCAGTACTTC
.,TRBJ1-6,17,TRBD1,TRBV27,CASSLYPPRQGNSPLHF,TGTGCCAGCAGTTTATACCCCCCTCGACAGGGGAATTCACCCCTCCACTTT
.,TRBJ1-1,12,.,TRBV12-3/TRBV12-4,CASSFRRAQAFF,TGTGCCAGCAGTTTTCGCAGGGCTCAAGCTTTCTTT
.,TRBJ2-1,12,.,TRBV28,CASSEGGNEQFF,TGTGCCAGCAGTGAGGGCGGAAATGAGCAGTTCTTC
once,TRBJ1-4,16,.,TRBV7-9,CASSSNWGLSNEKLFF,TGTGCCAGCAGCTCCAACTGGGGACTCTCTAATGAAAAACTGTTTTTT
once,TRBJ2-5,12,.,TRBV10-3,CASHRAGETQYF,TGTGCCAGCCACAGGGCGGGGGAGACCCAGTACTTC
.,TRBJ1-2,19,.,TRBV7-9,CASSLASREGLNHNYGYTF,TGTGCCAGCAGCTTAGCGTCCCGAGAAGGTCTGAATCATAACTATGGCTACACCTTC
.,TRBJ2-7,15,TRBD2,TRBV7-2,CASSWGLAGVYEQYF,TGTGCCAGCAGTTGGGGACTAGCGGGAGTCTACGAGCAGTACTTC
.,TRBJ1-2,14,TRBD1,TRBV27,CASSPQGLNYGYTF,TGTGCCAGCAGCCCACAGGGGCTCAACTATGGCTACACCTTC
once,TRBJ1-4,15,TRBD1,TRBV6-2/TRBV6-3,CASSTPTGANEKLFF,TGTGCCAGCAGTACACCGACAGGGGCTAATGAAAAACTGTTTTTT
.,TRBJ2-1,17,TRBD2,TRBV5-1,CASSSPGLAGGGNEQFF,TGCGCCAGCAGCTCCCCGGGACTAGCGGGAGGGGGGAATGAGCAGTTCTTC